These T cell receptor beta chains were read from a single sample in a study of T-cell memory formation after mild COVID-19. TCRdb fed the 5' RACE reads into MiXCR, producing one record per CDR3 protein. The sample contains more than 110,000 distinct CDR3 sequences, approximately 25% of which appear only once. Sequences were obtained from PBMCs or a T cell subset sorted from them (not recorded which). The receptor set was obtained from an adult woman who had mild COVID-19 (a few samples of this study predate the infection). Cell type and time point are not known. Each CDR3 is given with its conserved first and last residue. Expanded clones are given a class, and other clones once, few, many or no size at all.

j_call: TRBJ2-1
clone_size: many
v_call: TRBV7-9
cdr3_aa: CASSPLGQTVEQFF

j_call: TRBJ2-5
clone_size: .
v_call: TRBV11-3
cdr3_aa: CASSPAGDQETQYF

j_call: TRBJ1-2
clone_size: .
v_call: TRBV4-1
cdr3_aa: CASSTLWDSSNYGYTF

j_call: TRBJ2-7
clone_size: few
v_call: TRBV5-1
cdr3_aa: CASSYHLQGSANEQYF

j_call: TRBJ1-2
clone_size: once
v_call: TRBV29-1
cdr3_aa: CSDTDRGAGYTF

j_call: TRBJ2-7
clone_size: .
v_call: TRBV27
cdr3_aa: CASRRTLAGIHEQYF

j_call: TRBJ1-2
clone_size: .
v_call: TRBV5-6
cdr3_aa: CASSQEAVQDNYGYTF

j_call: TRBJ2-7
clone_size: .
v_call: TRBV30
cdr3_aa: CAWGETYEQYF

j_call: TRBJ2-2
clone_size: many
v_call: TRBV6-1
cdr3_aa: CASSELAGGTGELFF

j_call: TRBJ2-7
clone_size: .
v_call: TRBV20-1
cdr3_aa: CSARDRDDYEQYF

j_call: TRBJ1-3
clone_size: few
v_call: TRBV9
cdr3_aa: CASSVASGHRSGNTIYF

j_call: TRBJ2-5
clone_size: few
v_call: TRBV4-3
cdr3_aa: CASSQGLAGAETQYF

j_call: TRBJ2-7
clone_size: few
v_call: TRBV12-3/TRBV12-4
cdr3_aa: CASSLTAETSEQYF

j_call: TRBJ1-5
clone_size: .
v_call: TRBV9
cdr3_aa: CASSEGDYSNQPQHF

j_call: TRBJ1-1
clone_size: .
v_call: TRBV20-1
cdr3_aa: CSARLRGFYTEAFF

j_call: TRBJ2-6
clone_size: once
v_call: TRBV24-1
cdr3_aa: CATAYGVGANVLTF

j_call: TRBJ1-1
clone_size: many
v_call: TRBV6-5
cdr3_aa: CASKKGSWAFF

j_call: TRBJ1-2
clone_size: .
v_call: TRBV20-1
cdr3_aa: CSETYLGLDRVYYGYTF

j_call: TRBJ1-2
clone_size: few
v_call: TRBV29-1
cdr3_aa: CSVEDLQGASNYGYTF

j_call: TRBJ1-4
clone_size: .
v_call: TRBV9
cdr3_aa: CASSRGGTGPEKLFF

j_call: TRBJ2-7
clone_size: few
v_call: TRBV12-3/TRBV12-4
cdr3_aa: CASSSDLSYEQYF

j_call: TRBJ2-5
clone_size: few
v_call: TRBV27
cdr3_aa: CASSSGTSGRDQYF

j_call: TRBJ2-1
clone_size: medium-sized
v_call: TRBV2
cdr3_aa: CASSSSEYNEQFF

j_call: TRBJ1-3
clone_size: few
v_call: TRBV15
cdr3_aa: CATSRDSRGSGNTIYF

j_call: TRBJ1-5
clone_size: .
v_call: TRBV7-9
cdr3_aa: CASSLAPGPGNQPQHF

j_call: TRBJ1-2
clone_size: few
v_call: TRBV5-5
cdr3_aa: CASSFGTANYGYTF

j_call: TRBJ1-1
clone_size: .
v_call: TRBV5-5
cdr3_aa: CASSLGVMNTEAFF

j_call: TRBJ2-6
clone_size: .
v_call: TRBV29-1
cdr3_aa: CSVSQRGNSGANVLTF

j_call: TRBJ2-1
clone_size: .
v_call: TRBV20-1
cdr3_aa: CSAPLAPTYNEQFF

j_call: TRBJ2-5
clone_size: medium-sized
v_call: TRBV6-5
cdr3_aa: CASSPGTDIYQETQYF

j_call: TRBJ2-7
clone_size: few
v_call: TRBV30
cdr3_aa: CAWTGGIGYEQYF